This TCR beta chain appears in the sequencing data of a study of blood T cell repertoires in COVID-19. Some clones are missing from TCRdb's copy, which holds only in-frame ones; the method was immunoSEQ multiplex PCR. The repertoire includes about 300,000 clones, over 75% of them detected once, and roughly 2% sits in the top ten. V lost 4 bases to trimming and J lost 6 bases, with 19 bases between them. The germline V gene has CDR1 LNHDA and CDR2 SQIVND (reference sequence). The CDR3 runs 15 residues. This TCR was sampled from a man younger than 45 who had recovered from COVID-19. Material for sequencing was PBMCs or T cells enriched from blood (not recorded which). The chain employs TRBV19 and TRBJ2-7, with a tentative D call TRBD1 (6 bases). Here the CDR3 reads CASSTRRDRKGEQYF. CDR3 bases: TGTGCCAGTAGTACACGGCGAGACAGGAAGGGCGAGCAGTACTTC.